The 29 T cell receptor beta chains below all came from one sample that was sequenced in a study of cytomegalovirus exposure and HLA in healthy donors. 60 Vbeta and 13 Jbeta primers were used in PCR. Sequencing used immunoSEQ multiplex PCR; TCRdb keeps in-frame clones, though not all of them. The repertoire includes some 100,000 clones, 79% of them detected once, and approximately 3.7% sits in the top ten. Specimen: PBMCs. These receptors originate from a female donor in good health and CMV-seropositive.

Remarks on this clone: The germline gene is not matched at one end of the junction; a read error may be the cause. The CDR3 DNA follows: TGTTCCAGCAGCTTAAGCCCGAATGAAAAACTGTTTTTT. This translates into CSSSLSPNEKLFF. The chain has TRBV7-9 and TRBJ1-4, with no clear D. This CDR3 spans 13 amino acids. Germline assignment: CDR1 SEHNR and CDR2 FQNEAQ (reference sequence).

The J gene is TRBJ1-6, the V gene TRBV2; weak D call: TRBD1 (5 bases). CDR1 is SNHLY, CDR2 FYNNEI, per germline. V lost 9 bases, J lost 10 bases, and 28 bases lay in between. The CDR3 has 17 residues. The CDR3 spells CASSWGRRQSGGSPLHF. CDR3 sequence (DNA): TGTGCCAGTTCGTGGGGCCGAAGACAGTCCGGGGGGTCACCCCTCCACTTT.

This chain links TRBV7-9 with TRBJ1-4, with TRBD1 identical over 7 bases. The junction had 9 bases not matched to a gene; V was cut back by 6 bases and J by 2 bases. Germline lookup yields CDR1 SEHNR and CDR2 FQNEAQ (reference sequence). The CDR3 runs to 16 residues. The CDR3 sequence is CASSFRDSRTNEKLFF. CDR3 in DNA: TGTGCCAGCAGTTTCCGGGACAGCCGGACTAATGAAAAACTGTTTTTT.

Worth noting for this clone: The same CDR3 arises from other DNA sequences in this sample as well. CDR3 region: CASSLAQGTGANVLTF. The DNA for the CDR3 is TGTGCCAGCAGCTTAGCGCAGGGAACTGGGGCCAACGTCCTGACTTTC. V and J are TRBV7-9 and TRBJ2-6; perhaps TRBD1 as D (5 bases). V lost 0 bases to trimming and J lost 2 bases, with 8 bases between them. Germline values: CDR1 SEHNR, CDR2 FQNEAQ (reference sequence). The CDR3 contains 16 residues.

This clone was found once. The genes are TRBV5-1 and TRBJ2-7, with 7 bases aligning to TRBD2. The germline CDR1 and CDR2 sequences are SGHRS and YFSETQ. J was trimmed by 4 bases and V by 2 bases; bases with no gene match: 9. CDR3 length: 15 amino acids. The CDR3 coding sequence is TGCGCCAGCAGCTTTGGCGGGAGCCTCTCGTACGAGCAGTACTTC. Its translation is CASSFGGSLSYEQYF.

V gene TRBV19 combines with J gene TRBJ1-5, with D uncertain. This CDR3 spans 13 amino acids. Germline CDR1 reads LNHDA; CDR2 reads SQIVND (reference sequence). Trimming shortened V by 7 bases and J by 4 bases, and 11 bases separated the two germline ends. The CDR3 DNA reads TGTGCCAGTAAGGAGGGTTGGAATCAGCCCCAGCATTTT. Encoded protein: CASKEGWNQPQHF.

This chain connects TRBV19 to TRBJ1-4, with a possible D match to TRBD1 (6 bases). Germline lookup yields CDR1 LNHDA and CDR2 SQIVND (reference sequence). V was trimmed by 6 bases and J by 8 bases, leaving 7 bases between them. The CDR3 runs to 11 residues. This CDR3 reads CASRTGEKLFF. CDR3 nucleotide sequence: TGTGCCAGTAGGACAGGAGAAAAACTGTTTTTT.

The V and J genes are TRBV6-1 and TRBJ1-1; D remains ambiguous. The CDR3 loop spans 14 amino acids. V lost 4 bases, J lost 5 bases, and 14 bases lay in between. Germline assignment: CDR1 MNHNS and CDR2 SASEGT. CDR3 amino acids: CASSVQRQVTEAFF. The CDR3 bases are TGTGCCAGCAGTGTCCAAAGACAAGTGACTGAAGCTTTCTTT.

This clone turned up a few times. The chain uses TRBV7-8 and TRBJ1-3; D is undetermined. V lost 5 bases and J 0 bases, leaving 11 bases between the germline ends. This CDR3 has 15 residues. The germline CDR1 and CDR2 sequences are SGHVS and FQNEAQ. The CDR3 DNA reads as TGTGCCAGCAGCGTCAGTTTATCCTCTGGAAACACCATATATTTT. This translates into CASSVSLSSGNTIYF.

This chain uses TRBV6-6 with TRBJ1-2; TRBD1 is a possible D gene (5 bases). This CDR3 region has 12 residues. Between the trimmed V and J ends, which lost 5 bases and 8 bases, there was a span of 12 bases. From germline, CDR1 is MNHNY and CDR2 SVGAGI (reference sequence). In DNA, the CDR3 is TGTGCCAGCAGTCAAGCGGGACTCGGCTACACCTTC. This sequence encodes CASSQAGLGYTF.

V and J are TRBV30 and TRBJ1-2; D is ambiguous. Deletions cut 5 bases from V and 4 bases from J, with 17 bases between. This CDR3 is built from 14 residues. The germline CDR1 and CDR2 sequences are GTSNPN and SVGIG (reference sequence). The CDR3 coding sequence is TGTGCCTGGGGATCTCAGTGGGCGGGCTATGGCTACACCTTC. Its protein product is CAWGSQWAGYGYTF.

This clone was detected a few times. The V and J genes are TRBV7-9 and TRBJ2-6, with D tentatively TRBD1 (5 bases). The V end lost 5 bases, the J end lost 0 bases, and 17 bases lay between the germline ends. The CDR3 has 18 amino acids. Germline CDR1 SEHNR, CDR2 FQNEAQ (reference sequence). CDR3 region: CASSATLGAFSGANVLTF. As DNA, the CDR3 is TGTGCCAGCAGCGCGACGCTAGGGGCCTTCTCTGGGGCCAACGTCCTGACTTTC.

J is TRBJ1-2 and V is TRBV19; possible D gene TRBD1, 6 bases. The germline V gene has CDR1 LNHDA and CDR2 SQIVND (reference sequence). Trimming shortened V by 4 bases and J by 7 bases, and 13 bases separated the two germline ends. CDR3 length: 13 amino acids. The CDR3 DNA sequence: TGTGCCAGTAGTACACGGGACATCGGTGGCTACACCTTC. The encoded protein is CASSTRDIGGYTF.

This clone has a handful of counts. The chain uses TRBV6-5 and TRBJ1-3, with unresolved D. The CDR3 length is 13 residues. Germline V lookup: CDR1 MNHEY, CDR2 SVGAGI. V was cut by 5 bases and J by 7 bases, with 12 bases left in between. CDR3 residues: CASSANSGNTIYF. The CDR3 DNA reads TGTGCCAGCAGTGCGAACTCCGGGAACACCATATATTTT.

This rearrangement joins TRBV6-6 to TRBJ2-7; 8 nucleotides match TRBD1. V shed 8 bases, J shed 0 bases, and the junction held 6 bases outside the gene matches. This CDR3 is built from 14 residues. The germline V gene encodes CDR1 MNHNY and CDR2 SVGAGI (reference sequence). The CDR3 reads CASRDRSGSYEQYF. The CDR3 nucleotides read TGTGCCAGCCGGGACAGGTCAGGCTCCTACGAGCAGTACTTC.

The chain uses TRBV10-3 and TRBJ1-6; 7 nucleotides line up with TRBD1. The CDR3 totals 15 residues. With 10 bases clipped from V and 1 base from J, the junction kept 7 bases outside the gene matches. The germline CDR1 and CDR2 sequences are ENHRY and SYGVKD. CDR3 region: CATGRDSSYNSPLHF. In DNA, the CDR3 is TGTGCCACTGGCCGGGACAGTTCCTATAATTCACCCCTCCACTTT.

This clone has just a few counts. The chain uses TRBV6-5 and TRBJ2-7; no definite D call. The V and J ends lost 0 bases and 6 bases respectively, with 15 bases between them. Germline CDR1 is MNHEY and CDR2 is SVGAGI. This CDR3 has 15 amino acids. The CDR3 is CASSYSRNRVVEQYF. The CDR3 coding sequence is TGTGCCAGCAGTTACTCTCGAAATCGGGTAGTCGAGCAGTACTTC.

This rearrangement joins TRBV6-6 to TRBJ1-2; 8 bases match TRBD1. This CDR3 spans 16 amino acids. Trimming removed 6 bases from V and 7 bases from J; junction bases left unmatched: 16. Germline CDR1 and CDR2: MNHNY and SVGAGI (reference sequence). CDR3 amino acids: CASSSGTGTTGGGYTF. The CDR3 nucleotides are TGTGCCAGCAGCTCCGGGACAGGAACGACGGGTGGTGGCTACACCTTC.

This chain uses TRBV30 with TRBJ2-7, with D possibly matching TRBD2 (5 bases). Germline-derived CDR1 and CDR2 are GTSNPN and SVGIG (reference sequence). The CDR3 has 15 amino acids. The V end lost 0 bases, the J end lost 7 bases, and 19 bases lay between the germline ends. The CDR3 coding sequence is TGTGCCTGGAGTGTACGAGGGCGGCTTAATAGGGAGCAGTACTTC. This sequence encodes CAWSVRGRLNREQYF.

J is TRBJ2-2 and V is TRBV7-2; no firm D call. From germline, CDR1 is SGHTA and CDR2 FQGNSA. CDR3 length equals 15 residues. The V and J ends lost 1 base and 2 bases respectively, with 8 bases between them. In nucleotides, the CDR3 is TGTGCCAGCAGCTTAGTGTTGGGCAACACCGGGGAGCTGTTTTTT. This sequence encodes CASSLVLGNTGELFF.

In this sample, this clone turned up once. The CDR3, as DNA: TGTGCCAGCAGCCAAGAAGGACTAGCGGGACCCTACGAGCAGTACTTC. This gives the protein CASSQEGLAGPYEQYF. The chain links TRBV4-2 to TRBJ2-7; 12 bases line up with TRBD2. CDR1 and CDR2 (germline): LGHNA, YNFKEQ. This CDR3 spans 16 amino acids. Germline trimming cut 0 bases from V and 2 bases from J; bases unmatched to any gene: 2.

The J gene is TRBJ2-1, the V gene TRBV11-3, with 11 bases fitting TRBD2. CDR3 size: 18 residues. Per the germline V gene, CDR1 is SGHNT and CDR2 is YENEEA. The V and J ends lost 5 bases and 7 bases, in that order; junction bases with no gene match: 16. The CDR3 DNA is TGTGCCAGCAGCAATCGAGTAGCGGGAGGGCTCCTTTTAAATGAGCAGTTCTTC. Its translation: CASSNRVAGGLLLNEQFF.

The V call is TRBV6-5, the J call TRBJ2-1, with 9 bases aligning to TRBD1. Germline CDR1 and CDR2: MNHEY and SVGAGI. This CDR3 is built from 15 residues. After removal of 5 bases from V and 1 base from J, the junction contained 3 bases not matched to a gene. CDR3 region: CASSQGQGSYNEQFF. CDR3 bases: TGTGCCAGCAGTCAGGGACAGGGATCCTACAATGAGCAGTTCTTC.

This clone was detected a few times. The CDR3 sequence: CASSQGFQGYTEAFF. The CDR3 nucleotides read TGCGCCAGCAGCCAAGGGTTTCAGGGGTACACTGAAGCTTTCTTT. This rearrangement joins TRBV4-3 to TRBJ1-1, with D tentatively TRBD1 (6 bases). V lost 1 base and J lost 3, with 12 bases in between. The CDR3 loop spans 15 amino acids. CDR1 is LGHNA, CDR2 YSLEER, per germline.

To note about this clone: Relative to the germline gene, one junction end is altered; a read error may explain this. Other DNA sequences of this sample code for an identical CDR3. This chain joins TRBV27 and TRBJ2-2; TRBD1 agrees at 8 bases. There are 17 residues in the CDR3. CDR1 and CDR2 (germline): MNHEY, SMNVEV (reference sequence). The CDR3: CASSLSSWDRISGELFF. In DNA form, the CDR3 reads TGTGCCAGCAGTTTATCGTCGTGGGACAGGATCTCCGGGGAACTGTTTTTT.

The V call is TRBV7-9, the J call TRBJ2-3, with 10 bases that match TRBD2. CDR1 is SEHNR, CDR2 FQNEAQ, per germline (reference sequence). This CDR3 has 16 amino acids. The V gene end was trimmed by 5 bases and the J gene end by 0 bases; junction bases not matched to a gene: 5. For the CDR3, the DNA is TGTGCCAGCAGCCCCGGACTAGCGGATAGCACAGATACGCAGTATTTT. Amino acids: CASSPGLADSTDTQYF.

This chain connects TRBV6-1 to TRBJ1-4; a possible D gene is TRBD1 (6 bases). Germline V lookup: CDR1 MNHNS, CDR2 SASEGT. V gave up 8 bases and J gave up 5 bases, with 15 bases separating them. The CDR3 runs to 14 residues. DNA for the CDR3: TGTGCCAGCGTTCGGGACACCGGGAATGAAAAACTGTTTTTT. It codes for CASVRDTGNEKLFF.

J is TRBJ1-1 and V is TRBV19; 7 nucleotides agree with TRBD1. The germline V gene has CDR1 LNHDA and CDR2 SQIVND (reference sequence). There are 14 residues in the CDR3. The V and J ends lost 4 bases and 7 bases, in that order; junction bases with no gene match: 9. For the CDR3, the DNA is TGTGCCAGTAGTAGATATACAGGGGATGGTGAAGCTTTCTTT. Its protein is CASSRYTGDGEAFF.

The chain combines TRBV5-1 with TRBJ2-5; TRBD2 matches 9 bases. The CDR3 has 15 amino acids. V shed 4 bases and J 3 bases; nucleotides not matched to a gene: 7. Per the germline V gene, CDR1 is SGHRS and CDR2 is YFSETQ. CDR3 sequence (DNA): TGCGCCAGCAGCCCACCAGTAGCGGGGGAAGAGACCCAGTACTTC. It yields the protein CASSPPVAGEETQYF. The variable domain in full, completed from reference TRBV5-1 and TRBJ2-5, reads KAGVTQTPRYLIKTRGQQVTLSCSPISGHRSVSWYQQTPGQGLQFLFEYFSETQRNKGNFPGRFSGRQFSNSRSEMNVSTLELGDSALYLCASSPPVAGEETQYFGPGTRLLVL.